Following are 23 T cell receptor beta chains from one sample sequenced in a study of blood T cell repertoires in COVID-19. Sequencing used immunoSEQ multiplex PCR; TCRdb keeps in-frame clones, though not all of them. Here the sample spans more than 40,000 clones, about 90% being singletons. The sequenced sample consisted of peripheral blood. These receptors were collected from a man aged 55 to 69 with acute or convalescent COVID-19.

The CDR3 here is CASSQDTGQAYEQYF. Here the CDR3 DNA reads TGCGCCAGCAGCCAAGATACGGGACAGGCCTACGAGCAGTACTTC. The chain links TRBV4-3 to TRBJ2-7; 8 bases line up with TRBD1. Germline V gene lookup returns CDR1 LGHNA and CDR2 YSLEER. This CDR3 contains 15 residues. J gave up 2 bases and V 0 bases, and 3 bases lay outside the gene matches.

The J gene is TRBJ2-7, the V gene TRBV20-1; TRBD2 matches at 9 bases. J gave up 2 bases and V 3 bases, and 8 bases lay outside the gene matches. Germline V gives CDR1 DFQATT, CDR2 SNEGSKA (reference sequence). This CDR3 is 15 amino acids long. The CDR3 loop is CSASLQTSGAYEQYF. The CDR3 DNA is TGCAGTGCTAGTCTGCAGACTAGCGGTGCCTACGAGCAGTACTTC.

The V and J genes are TRBV3-1 (or the pseudogene TRBV3-2) and TRBJ1-1; D not certain. The CDR3 has 13 amino acids. Looked up from germline, CDR1 is LGHDT and CDR2 is YNNKEL (reference sequence). V was pared by 3 bases and J by 8 bases, with 13 bases between. The CDR3 coding sequence is TGTGCCAGCAGCCAGGATTGGCGGGGAGAAGCTTTCTTT. It yields the protein CASSQDWRGEAFF.

This clone was detected a few times. The V gene is TRBV29-1, the J gene TRBJ2-1, with TRBD1 as a possible D gene (5 bases). Deletions cut 3 bases from V and 2 bases from J, with 14 bases between. Germline values: CDR1 SQVTM, CDR2 ANQGSEA. The CDR3 is 15 amino acids. CDR3 loop: CSVDPTMGPYNEQFF. The CDR3 DNA is TGCAGCGTTGACCCCACAATGGGGCCCTACAATGAGCAGTTCTTC.

This clone appeared once. The J gene is TRBJ2-4, the V gene TRBV4-3, with 8 nucleotides matching TRBD2. Losses at the gene ends were 0 bases for V and 1 base for J; bases not matched to a gene: 8. This CDR3 has 18 residues. In germline, CDR1 is LGHNA, CDR2 YSLEER. CDR3 sequence reads: CASSQEKSGGPAKNIQYF. The CDR3 nucleotides read TGCGCCAGCAGCCAAGAAAAAAGCGGGGGCCCCGCCAAAAACATTCAGTACTTC.

This clone was detected only a few times. This chain joins TRBV6-5 and TRBJ1-1; 11 bases are a match to TRBD1. Trimming took 4 bases from V and 9 from J; bases not matched to a gene: 7. Germline-derived CDR1 and CDR2 are MNHEY and SVGAGI. The CDR3 consists of 14 residues. The CDR3 spells CASSFTQDRGQAFF. The CDR3 DNA follows: TGTGCCAGCAGTTTTACCCAGGACAGGGGGCAAGCTTTCTTT.

The chain couples TRBV6-9 to TRBJ1-1, with 8 bases that match TRBD1. The V gene end was trimmed by 6 bases and the J gene end by 10 bases; junction bases not matched to a gene: 4. The germline V gene has CDR1 MNHGY and CDR2 SVAAGI. There are 11 residues in the CDR3. In DNA, the CDR3 is TGTGCCAGCAGCCGGACAGGGAGAGCTTTCTTT. Amino acid sequence: CASSRTGRAFF.

The chain has TRBV20-1 and TRBJ1-5; TRBD1 might be the D (5 bases). Trimming left V 3 bases short and J 7 bases short, with 16 bases between. The germline V gene has CDR1 DFQATT and CDR2 SNEGSKA (reference sequence). The CDR3 sequence is 14 residues long. The CDR3 region is CSASSGSAGQPQHF. The CDR3 DNA reads as TGCAGTGCTAGTTCAGGGTCGGCTGGCCAGCCCCAGCATTTT.

A few counts support this clone. The rearrangement joins TRBV6-5 to TRBJ1-2; D is uncertain. V was pared by 4 bases and J by 4 bases, with 10 bases between. This CDR3 has 13 residues. The germline gives CDR1 MNHEY, CDR2 SVGAGI. CDR3 sequence (DNA): TGTGCCAGCAGTTTAGAGCAAATCTATGGCTACACCTTC. It encodes CASSLEQIYGYTF.

The chain carries TRBV14 and TRBJ1-1; D is uncertain. V dropped 0 bases and J dropped 0 bases, with 14 bases sitting between them. This CDR3 has 17 residues. Germline CDR1 is SGHDN and CDR2 is FVKESK. CDR3 sequence: CASSQEPVGLMNTEAFF. The CDR3 DNA reads as TGTGCCAGCAGCCAAGAACCGGTGGGCCTCATGAACACTGAAGCTTTCTTT. Together with reference TRBV14 and TRBJ1-1, the CDR3 gives the full variable domain: EAGVTQFPSHSVIEKGQTVTLRCDPISGHDNLYWYRRVMGKEIKFLLHFVKESKQDESGMPNNRFLAERTGGTYSTLKVQPAELEDSGVYFCASSQEPVGLMNTEAFFGQGTRLTVV.

V and J are TRBV7-2 and TRBJ1-1; D perhaps matches TRBD1 (6 bases). This CDR3 has 12 amino acids. Germline CDR1 is SGHTA and CDR2 is FQGNSA. V lost 5 bases, J lost 6 bases, and 10 bases lay in between. In DNA, the CDR3 is TGTGCCAGCAGCCGGGGGGCAGCTGAAGCTTTCTTT. It codes for CASSRGAAEAFF. Complete variable domain (other parts from reference TRBV7-2 and TRBJ1-1): GAGVSQSPSNKVTEKGKDVELRCDPISGHTALYWYRQSLGQGLEFLIYFQGNSAPDKSGLPSDRFSAERTGGSVSTLTIQRTQQEDSAVYLCASSRGAAEAFFGQGTRLTVV.

The chain carries TRBV9 and TRBJ1-1; TRBD1 aligns across 8 bases. Germline CDR1 and CDR2: SGDLS and YYNGEE. This CDR3 contains 16 residues. The ends lost 3 bases at V and 0 bases at J; junction bases unmatched: 7. CDR3 amino acids: CASSAPTGVMNTEAFF. The CDR3 nucleotides read TGTGCCAGCAGCGCCCCGACAGGGGTTATGAACACTGAAGCTTTCTTT.

The chain has TRBV11-2 and TRBJ1-5, with D maybe TRBD1 (6 bases). CDR1 and CDR2 (germline): SGHAT, FQNNGV. This CDR3 has 14 amino acids. V was trimmed by 5 bases and J by 8 bases, leaving 16 bases between them. The CDR3 sequence: CASSDRREGEPQHF. The CDR3 coding sequence is TGTGCCAGCAGCGATAGACGGGAGGGGGAGCCCCAGCATTTT.

This rearrangement joins TRBV9 to TRBJ2-5, with D possibly TRBD1 on 6 matching bases. The CDR3 consists of 15 residues. Per the germline V gene, CDR1 is SGDLS and CDR2 is YYNGEE. V lost 0 bases, J lost 4 bases, and 13 bases lay in between. CDR3 coding DNA: TGTGCCAGCAGCGTAGTGGGGCAGGGGTCAGAGACCCAGTACTTC. It translates to CASSVVGQGSETQYF.

The V call is TRBV6-1, the J call TRBJ1-4; 7 bases are a match to TRBD1. Germline CDR1 MNHNS, CDR2 SASEGT. The CDR3 contains 18 residues. The V gene end was trimmed by 2 bases and the J gene end by 5 bases; junction bases not matched to a gene: 14. The CDR3 here is CASSEIRWVGQRNEKLFF. CDR3 bases: TGTGCCAGCAGTGAAATTAGATGGGTGGGACAGAGAAATGAAAAACTGTTTTTT.

This chain links TRBV5-1 with TRBJ2-3; 7 bases are shared with TRBD2. The V and J ends lost 2 bases and 0 bases, in that order; junction bases with no gene match: 3. The germline gives CDR1 SGHRS, CDR2 YFSETQ. The CDR3 loop spans 15 amino acids. This chain's CDR3 is CASSFSGLSTDTQYF. Written as DNA, the CDR3 is TGCGCCAGCAGCTTTAGCGGGCTTAGCACAGATACGCAGTATTTT.

This clone appeared a few times. The V gene is TRBV19, the J gene TRBJ2-5; no firm D call. V was cut by 3 bases and J by 5 bases, with 4 bases left in between. The CDR3 runs to 11 residues. CDR1 and CDR2 (germline): LNHDA, SQIVND (reference sequence). The CDR3 sequence: CASSMEETQYF. CDR3 coding DNA: TGTGCCAGTAGTATGGAGGAGACCCAGTACTTC.

Sample share makes this clone medium-sized. V and J are TRBV5-5 and TRBJ2-5, with D perhaps TRBD2 (5 bases). This CDR3 is built from 13 residues. Looked up from germline, CDR1 is SGHKS and CDR2 is YYEKEE (reference sequence). Trimming removed 4 bases from V and 3 bases from J, with 10 bases in between. The CDR3 sequence is CASSRGLEETQYF. In DNA form, the CDR3 reads TGTGCCAGCAGCCGCGGACTTGAAGAGACCCAGTACTTC.

The chain has TRBV19 and TRBJ2-1; 8 bases map to TRBD2. Trimming at V came to 5 bases and at J to 6 bases, leaving 6 bases not matched to a gene. Per germline, CDR1 LNHDA and CDR2 SQIVND (reference sequence). This CDR3 has 14 residues. The CDR3 region is CASSPSRGGNEQFF. The CDR3 nucleotides are TGTGCCAGTAGTCCCTCTCGGGGGGGCAATGAGCAGTTCTTC.

V usage is TRBV6-2 or TRBV6-3 and J usage is TRBJ2-2; 8 positions match TRBD2. This CDR3 is built from 18 residues. Germline CDR1 MNHEY, CDR2 SVGEGT. The V gene end was trimmed by 4 bases and the J gene end by 5 bases; junction bases not matched to a gene: 15. DNA of the CDR3: TGTGCCAGCAGTTGGCGCGGGGGGTCCTCACGTTGGACCGGGGAGCTGTTTTTT. Translating gives CASSWRGGSSRWTGELFF.

V is TRBV18 and J is TRBJ2-3; TRBD2 matches 9 bases. This CDR3 region has 16 residues. CDR1 and CDR2 (germline): KGHSH, LQKENI. J was trimmed by 0 bases and V by 6 bases; bases with no gene match: 7. Here the CDR3 reads CASSRTTSGSTDTQYF. CDR3 sequence (DNA): TGTGCCAGCTCCCGAACTACTAGCGGGAGCACAGATACGCAGTATTTT.

This chain connects TRBV6-1 to TRBJ2-7; D gene uncertain. The CDR3 length is 13 residues. V lost 0 bases to trimming and J lost 4 bases, with 7 bases between them. Germline CDR1 and CDR2: MNHNS and SASEGT. Written as DNA, the CDR3 is TGTGCCAGCAGTGAAGCTGGCAGGTACGAGCAGTACTTC. Translated: CASSEAGRYEQYF.

The chain carries TRBV28 and TRBJ2-7, with D tentatively TRBD1 (6 bases). This CDR3 is built from 14 residues. Germline V CDR1 and CDR2: MDHEN, SYDVKM. V was clipped by 7 bases and J by 6 bases, with 19 bases between them. The CDR3 bases are TGTGCCAGCAAAGATCCCTCGAGGGGGTCCGAGCAGTACTTC. This gives the protein CASKDPSRGSEQYF.